These 18 T cell receptor beta chains share one sample of origin, sequenced in a study of blood T cell repertoires in COVID-19. Profiled with immunoSEQ multiplex PCR; TCRdb holds only in-frame clones, not every one. The sample contains 120,000 to 150,000 clones, around 90% of which appear only once. Material: peripheral blood. The source of these receptors is a woman aged 55-70 years with acute or convalescent COVID-19.

As regards this clone: Germline is not matched at one junction end, which may reflect a read error. This chain links TRBV12-5 with TRBJ1-5; weak D call: TRBD1 (6 bases). CDR1 is LGHNT and CDR2 is FRNRAP in the germline V gene. This CDR3 is built from 14 residues. The CDR3 coding sequence is TGTGCTAGTGTTTTGGGGGGCGGGGATCAGCCCCAGCATTTT. Amino acid sequence: CASVLGGGDQPQHF.

The J gene is TRBJ2-3, the V gene TRBV30; unclear D gene. Germline V CDR1 and CDR2: GTSNPN, SVGIG (reference sequence). The ends were cut back, 3 bases at V and 4 bases at J, with 8 bases in the middle. The CDR3 is 12 amino acids. CDR3 in DNA: TGTGCCTGGAGCATCACGGCAGATACGCAGTATTTT. Encoded protein: CAWSITADTQYF.

The rearrangement uses TRBV6-5 and TRBJ2-7; D is unclear. The CDR3 is 15 amino acids. V was pared by 0 bases and J by 1 base, with 10 bases between. Germline assignment: CDR1 MNHEY and CDR2 SVGAGI. The CDR3 sequence: CASSYSPARSYEQYF. The CDR3 DNA is TGTGCCAGCAGTTACTCGCCAGCGCGTTCCTACGAGCAGTACTTC.

The chain couples TRBV7-2 to TRBJ2-7; 8 bases match TRBD1. The CDR3 has 14 amino acids. After removal of 7 bases from V and 7 bases from J, the junction contained 12 bases not matched to a gene. Germline V gene sequence: CDR1 SGHTA, CDR2 FQGNSA. CDR3 bases: TGTGCCAGCACCGAAACAGGGGGAAGGGGAGAGCAGTACTTC. Encoded protein: CASTETGGRGEQYF.

This chain uses TRBV28 with TRBJ1-5; D is ambiguous. The CDR3 sequence is 13 residues long. Germline CDR1 and CDR2: MDHEN and SYDVKM. Trimming took 3 bases from V and 5 from J, leaving 8 bases between them. This CDR3 reads CASSLDGHQPQHF. DNA of the CDR3: TGTGCCAGCAGTTTGGATGGGCATCAGCCCCAGCATTTT.

The rearrangement links TRBV29-1 to TRBJ2-2; 7 nucleotides align to TRBD2. The junction had 4 bases not matched to a gene; V was cut back by 5 bases and J by 4 bases. From germline, CDR1 is SQVTM and CDR2 ANQGSEA. The CDR3 spans 13 residues. The CDR3 sequence is CSVSTGGTGELFF. The CDR3 DNA is TGCAGCGTTTCAACGGGGGGCACCGGGGAGCTGTTTTTT.

This rearrangement joins TRBV24-1 to TRBJ1-2; possibly TRBD1 for D (5 bases). Germline V CDR1 and CDR2: KGHDR, SFDVKD. This CDR3 is built from 14 residues. With 4 bases removed from V and 5 bases from J, the gap between germline ends came to 13 bases. The CDR3 region has the DNA TGTGCCACCAGTGACCGAGTATCAGGGTATGGCTACACCTTC. Encoded protein: CATSDRVSGYGYTF.

The CDR3 here is CASTFTGVNSPLHF. CDR3 DNA sequence: TGTGCCAGCACCTTCACAGGGGTAAATTCACCCCTCCACTTT. The chain carries TRBV9 and TRBJ1-6, with 7 bases that match TRBD1. V dropped 6 bases and J dropped 7; count of bases not matched to a gene: 7. Germline V gene data show CDR1 as SGDLS and CDR2 as YYNGEE. CDR3 length equals 14 residues. The complete variable domain, with remaining parts taken from reference TRBV9 and TRBJ1-6, reads DSGVTQTPKHLITATGQRVTLRCSPRSGDLSVYWYQQSLDQGLQFLIQYYNGEERAKGNILERFSAQQFPDLHSELNLSSLELGDSALYFCASTFTGVNSPLHFGNGTRLTVT.

V usage is TRBV5-3 and J usage is TRBJ2-7, with a tentative D call TRBD1 (6 bases). TRBV5-3 falls under the ORF class, with uncertain function. The CDR3 has 14 residues. The V end lost 1 base, the J end lost 4 bases, and 12 bases lay between the germline ends. CDR3: CARSLTGLRYEQYF. In nucleotides, the CDR3 is TGTGCCAGAAGCTTGACAGGGCTTCGGTACGAGCAGTACTTC.

The chain combines TRBV12-3 or TRBV12-4 with TRBJ1-2, with TRBD1 identical over 7 bases. CDR3 length: 12 amino acids. J gave up 3 bases and V 6 bases, and 1 base lay outside the gene matches. CDR3 protein: CASRGQHYGYTF. CDR3 sequence (DNA): TGTGCCAGCAGGGGACAGCACTATGGCTACACCTTC.

V is TRBV5-1 and J is TRBJ1-3; 7 bases are a match to TRBD1. The V gene's germline CDR1 is SGHRS and CDR2 YFSETQ. Germline trimming cut 8 bases from V and 2 bases from J; bases unmatched to any gene: 1. This CDR3 region has 12 residues. CDR3 sequence (DNA): TGCGCCAGTACAGGGGCTGGAAACACCATATATTTT. Protein sequence: CASTGAGNTIYF. Supplemented by reference TRBV5-1 and TRBJ1-3, the full variable domain reads KAGVTQTPRYLIKTRGQQVTLSCSPISGHRSVSWYQQTPGQGLQFLFEYFSETQRNKGNFPGRFSGRQFSNSRSEMNVSTLELGDSALYLCASTGAGNTIYFGEGSWLTVV.

The rearrangement joins TRBV29-1 to TRBJ2-3, with 8 bases aligning to TRBD2. The CDR3 has 13 amino acids. The germline V gene encodes CDR1 SQVTM and CDR2 ANQGSEA. V gave up 3 bases and J gave up 6 bases; unmatched junction bases: 5. CDR3 protein: CSVERLATDTQYF. CDR3 DNA: TGCAGCGTTGAGAGACTAGCGACCGATACGCAGTATTTT.

This chain connects TRBV28 to TRBJ2-7; 7 nucleotides line up with TRBD1. Per germline, CDR1 MDHEN and CDR2 SYDVKM. The CDR3 extends over 15 amino acids. The V segment lost 3 bases and the J segment 3 bases; nucleotides outside the gene matches: 8. The CDR3 DNA sequence: TGTGCCAGCAGTTTCTCCGGGACAGACGGCTACGAGCAGTACTTC. This translates into CASSFSGTDGYEQYF.

This chain connects TRBV6-6 to TRBJ2-5; 13 positions match TRBD2. This CDR3 has 20 amino acids. Germline V gene sequence: CDR1 MNHNY, CDR2 SVGAGI (reference sequence). The trim removed 5 bases at V and 1 base at J, leaving 16 bases unmatched. The CDR3 loop is CASSPGLAGADKHTQETQYF. DNA for the CDR3: TGTGCCAGCAGTCCTGGACTAGCGGGGGCCGATAAGCACACCCAAGAGACCCAGTACTTC.

As DNA, the CDR3 is TGTGCCTGGAGTCGCAGTATGAACACTGAAGCTTTCTTT. Translation gives CAWSRSMNTEAFF. The chain couples TRBV30 to TRBJ1-1; unclear D gene. In germline, CDR1 is GTSNPN, CDR2 SVGIG (reference sequence). The CDR3 spans 13 residues. Trimming removed 2 bases from V and 0 bases from J, with 7 bases in between.

V is TRBV30 and J is TRBJ2-7, with unresolved D. This CDR3 is 11 amino acids long. Germline V gene lookup returns CDR1 GTSNPN and CDR2 SVGIG (reference sequence). The ends were cut back, 2 bases at V and 7 bases at J, with 9 bases in the middle. CDR3 in DNA: TGTGCCTGGAGTAATCTTGTGGAGCAGTACTTC. It translates to CAWSNLVEQYF.

This chain uses TRBV7-2 with TRBJ1-1; the match to TRBD1 covers 9 bases. Germline V lookup: CDR1 SGHTA, CDR2 FQGNSA. J lost 4 bases, V lost 4 bases, and 7 bases had no gene match. The CDR3 sequence is 15 residues long. For the CDR3, the DNA is TGTGCCAGCAGCTCACAGGGGGCCGCCGGCACTGAAGCTTTCTTT. It is translated as CASSSQGAAGTEAFF. Full variable domain (remainder filled in from reference TRBV7-2 and TRBJ1-1): GAGVSQSPSNKVTEKGKDVELRCDPISGHTALYWYRQSLGQGLEFLIYFQGNSAPDKSGLPSDRFSAERTGGSVSTLTIQRTQQEDSAVYLCASSSQGAAGTEAFFGQGTRLTVV.

This clone appeared once. This chain connects TRBV7-9 to TRBJ2-1; a possible D gene is TRBD1 (5 bases). Germline values: CDR1 SEHNR, CDR2 FQNEAQ (reference sequence). V shed 1 base and J shed 6 bases, with 10 bases lying between them. This CDR3 region has 14 residues. The CDR3 region has the DNA TGTGCCAGCAGCTTAGGGCAGGGTTTCAATGAGCAGTTCTTC. It specifies CASSLGQGFNEQFF. Supplemented by reference TRBV7-9 and TRBJ2-1, the full variable domain reads DTGVSQNPRHKITKRGQNVTFRCDPISEHNRLYWYRQTLGQGPEFLTYFQNEAQLEKSRLLSDRFSAERPKGSFSTLEIQRTEQGDSAMYLCASSLGQGFNEQFFGPGTRLTVL.